This TCR beta chain derives from a study of cytomegalovirus exposure and HLA in healthy donors. The wider study: There were some 380 genotyped donors. Of these, about 81% fell in the genetic ancestry cluster associated with self-reported Caucasian donors.

13 Jbeta primers and 60 Vbeta primers were used for the PCR. Here immunoSEQ multiplex PCR was the method, and the copy in TCRdb shows in-frame clones only, minus some. The sample yields 100,000 to 150,000 clones, around 74% seen once. CDR3 length: 15 residues. Germline trimming cut 4 bases from V and 5 bases from J; bases unmatched to any gene: 10. Germline V gives CDR1 KGHSH, CDR2 LQKENI. There are a few counts of this clone. Its target is not known. Study conclusions and caveats: When a later analysis was performed, an Asian-associated ancestry cluster reportedly had fewer N-insertions than the approximately 680-donor mean. Researchers reported from a later analysis that most CMV-associated TCR beta chains appeared HLA-restricted. Three chains tied to CMV proved CMV antigen-specific in vitro.

Sequencing was done on a sample of PBMCs. The genes are TRBV18 and TRBJ2-7, with TRBD1 matching over 8 bases. This receptor was obtained from a woman between 45 and 65 years old in good health and CMV-seropositive. As DNA, the CDR3 is TGTGCCAGCTCACTGGACAGGGATGGCCTCGACGAGCAGTACTTC. It encodes CASSLDRDGLDEQYF.